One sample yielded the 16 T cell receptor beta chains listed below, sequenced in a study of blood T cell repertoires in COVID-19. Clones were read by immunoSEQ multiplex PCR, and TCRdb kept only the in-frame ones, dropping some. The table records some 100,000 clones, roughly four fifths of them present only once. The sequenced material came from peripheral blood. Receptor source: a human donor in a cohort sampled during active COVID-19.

The CDR3 region has the DNA TGTGCCACCAGTGCCCGGACAGAGGAGCCCCAGCATTTT. Its protein is CATSARTEEPQHF. V usage is TRBV24-1 and J usage is TRBJ1-5; D is perhaps TRBD1 (6 bases). V was trimmed by 5 bases and J by 8 bases, leaving 12 bases between them. The CDR3 runs 13 residues. From germline, CDR1 is KGHDR and CDR2 SFDVKD.

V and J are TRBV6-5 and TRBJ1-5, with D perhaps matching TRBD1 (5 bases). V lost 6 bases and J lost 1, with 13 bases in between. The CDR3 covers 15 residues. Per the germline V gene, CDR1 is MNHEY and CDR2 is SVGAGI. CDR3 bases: TGTGCCAGCAGCAGACAGATAGTGAGCAATCAGCCCCAGCATTTT. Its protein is CASSRQIVSNQPQHF.

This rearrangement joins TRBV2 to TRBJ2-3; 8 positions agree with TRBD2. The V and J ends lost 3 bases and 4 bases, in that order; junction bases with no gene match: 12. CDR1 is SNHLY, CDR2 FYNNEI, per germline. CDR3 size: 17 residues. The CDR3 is CASSDTAIAGTSDTQYF. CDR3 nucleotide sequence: TGTGCCAGCAGTGACACCGCCATAGCGGGGACTTCAGATACGCAGTATTTT.

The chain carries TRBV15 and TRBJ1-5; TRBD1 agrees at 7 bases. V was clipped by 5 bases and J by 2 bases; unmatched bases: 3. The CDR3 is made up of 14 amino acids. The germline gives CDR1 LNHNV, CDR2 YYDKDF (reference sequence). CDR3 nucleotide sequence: TGTGCCACCAGCCGACAGGGAGGCAATCAGCCCCAGCATTTT. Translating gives CATSRQGGNQPQHF.

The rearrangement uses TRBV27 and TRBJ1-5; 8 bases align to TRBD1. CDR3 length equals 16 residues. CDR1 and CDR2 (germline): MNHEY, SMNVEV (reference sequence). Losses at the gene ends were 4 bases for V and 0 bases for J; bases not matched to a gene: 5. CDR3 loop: CASSSGQGYSNQPQHF. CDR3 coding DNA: TGTGCCAGCAGTTCCGGACAGGGTTATAGCAATCAGCCCCAGCATTTT.

The CDR3 region is CASSTGGSLSYEQYF. The CDR3, as DNA: TGTGCCAGTAGCACGGGGGGGAGCCTCTCCTACGAGCAGTACTTC. The V call is TRBV19, the J call TRBJ2-7, with 8 bases identical to TRBD2. Germline V CDR1 and CDR2: LNHDA, SQIVND (reference sequence). This CDR3 comprises 15 residues. The trim removed 6 bases at V and 0 bases at J, leaving 7 bases unmatched.

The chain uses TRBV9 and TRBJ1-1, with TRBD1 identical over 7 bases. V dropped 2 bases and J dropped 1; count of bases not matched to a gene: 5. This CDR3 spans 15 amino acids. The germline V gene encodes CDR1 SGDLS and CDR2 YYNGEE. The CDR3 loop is CASSVGDSRNTEAFF. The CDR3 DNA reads TGTGCCAGCAGCGTGGGGGACAGTAGGAACACTGAAGCTTTCTTT.

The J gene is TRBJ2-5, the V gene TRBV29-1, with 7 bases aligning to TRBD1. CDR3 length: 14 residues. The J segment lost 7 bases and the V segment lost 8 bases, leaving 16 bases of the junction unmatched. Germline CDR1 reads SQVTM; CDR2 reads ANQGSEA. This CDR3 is CSSTGETYQGTQYF. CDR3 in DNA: TGCAGCTCCACAGGGGAGACGTATCAGGGGACCCAGTACTTC.

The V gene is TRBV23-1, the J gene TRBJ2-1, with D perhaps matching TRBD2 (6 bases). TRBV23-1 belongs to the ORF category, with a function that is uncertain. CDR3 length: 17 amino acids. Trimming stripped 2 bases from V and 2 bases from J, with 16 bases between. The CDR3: CASSQTMEGPTYNEQFF. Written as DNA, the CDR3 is TGCGCCAGCAGTCAAACCATGGAGGGGCCTACCTACAATGAGCAGTTCTTC.

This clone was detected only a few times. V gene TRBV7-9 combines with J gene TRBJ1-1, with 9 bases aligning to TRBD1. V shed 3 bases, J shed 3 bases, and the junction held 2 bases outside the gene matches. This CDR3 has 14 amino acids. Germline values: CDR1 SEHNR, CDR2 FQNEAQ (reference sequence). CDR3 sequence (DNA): TGTGCCAGCAGCTTGACAGGGGGGCACACTGAAGCTTTCTTT. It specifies CASSLTGGHTEAFF.

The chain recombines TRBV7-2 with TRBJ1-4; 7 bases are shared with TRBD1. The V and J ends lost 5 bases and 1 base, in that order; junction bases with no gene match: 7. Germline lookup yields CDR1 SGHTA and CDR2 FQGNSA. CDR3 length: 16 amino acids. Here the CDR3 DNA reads TGTGCCAGCAGCCTAGGACAGGTCCTAACTAATGAAAAACTGTTTTTT. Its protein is CASSLGQVLTNEKLFF.

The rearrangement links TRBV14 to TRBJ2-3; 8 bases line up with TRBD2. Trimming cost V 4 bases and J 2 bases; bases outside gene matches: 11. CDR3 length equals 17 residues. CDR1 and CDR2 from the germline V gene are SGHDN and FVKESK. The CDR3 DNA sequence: TGTGCCAGCAGCCGCCCCAGAACTAGCGGAGACACAGATACGCAGTATTTT. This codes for CASSRPRTSGDTDTQYF.

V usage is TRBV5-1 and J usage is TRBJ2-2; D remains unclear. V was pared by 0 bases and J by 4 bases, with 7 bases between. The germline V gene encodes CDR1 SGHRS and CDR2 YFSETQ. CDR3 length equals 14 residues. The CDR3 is CASSLAQATGELFF. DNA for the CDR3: TGCGCCAGCAGCTTGGCGCAAGCCACCGGGGAGCTGTTTTTT.

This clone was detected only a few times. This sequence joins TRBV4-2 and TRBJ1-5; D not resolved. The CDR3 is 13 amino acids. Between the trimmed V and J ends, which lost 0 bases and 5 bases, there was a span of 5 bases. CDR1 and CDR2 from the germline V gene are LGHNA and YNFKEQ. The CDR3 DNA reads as TGTGCCAGCAGCCAAGATCGGGATCAGCCCCAGCATTTT. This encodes CASSQDRDQPQHF.

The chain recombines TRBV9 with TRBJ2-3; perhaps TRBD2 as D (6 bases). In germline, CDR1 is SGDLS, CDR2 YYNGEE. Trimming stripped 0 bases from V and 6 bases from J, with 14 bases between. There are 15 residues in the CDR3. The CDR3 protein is CASSVAGGVVDTQYF. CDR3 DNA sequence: TGTGCCAGCAGCGTAGCTGGCGGGGTCGTTGATACGCAGTATTTT.

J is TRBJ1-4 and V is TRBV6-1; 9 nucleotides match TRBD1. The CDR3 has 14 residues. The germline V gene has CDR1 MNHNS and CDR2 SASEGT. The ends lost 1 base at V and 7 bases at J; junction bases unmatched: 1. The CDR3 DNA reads TGTGCCAGCAGTGAAGGGACAGGGGTTGAAAAACTGTTTTTT. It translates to CASSEGTGVEKLFF.